Given below is one T cell receptor beta chain in context. The antigen is undetermined. This entry belongs to a study of cytomegalovirus exposure and HLA in healthy donors. General observations from the study: Earlier analysis looked at TCR beta V segments, and most were productive about 87% or about 30% of the time.

Germline V CDR1 and CDR2: SGDLS, YYNGEE. CDR3 length equals 14 residues. V lost 0 bases, J lost 5 bases, and 9 bases lay in between. In the PCR, 60 Vbeta and 13 Jbeta primers were used. As originally analysed: Later reanalysis found about 78 million unique TCR beta chains, some 10 million of them shared. Libraries were prepared by immunoSEQ multiplex PCR; TCRdb keeps only in-frame clonotypes and omits some of them. V, J and clone size are taken as reported in that table, and D and trimming were inferred from the DNA itself. Among roughly 130,000 clones listed, about 8.5% were seen once. J is TRBJ2-1 and V is TRBV9; TRBD2 is a possible D gene (7 bases). The specimen was PBMCs. The source of this sequence is a middle-aged man in good health and CMV-seronegative. The CDR3 DNA sequence: TGTGCCAGCAGCGTAGGCGGGGGCAACAATGAGCAGTTCTTC. The encoded protein is CASSVGGGNNEQFF.